One and the same sample provided the 31 T cell receptor beta chains below, sequenced in a study of blood T cell repertoires in COVID-19. The protocol was immunoSEQ multiplex PCR, while the TCRdb copy is restricted to in-frame clones and leaves out a portion. The data hold about 120,000 clones, with roughly 82% observed a single time. The sample was peripheral blood. The receptors stem from a woman between 40 and 50 years old with acute or convalescent COVID-19.

CDR3 amino acids: CASSEYDSSYEQYF. In DNA, the CDR3 is TGTGCCAGCAGTGAGTACGACAGCTCCTACGAGCAGTACTTC. V is TRBV6-4 and J is TRBJ2-7; tentatively, D is TRBD1 (5 bases). V shed 3 bases and J shed 0 bases, with 9 bases lying between them. The CDR3 loop spans 14 amino acids. Germline CDR1 and CDR2: MRHNA and SNTAGT.

The genes are TRBV4-3 and TRBJ1-4; no reliable D call. Between the trimmed V and J ends, which lost 0 bases and 14 bases, there was a span of 13 bases. Germline lookup yields CDR1 LGHNA and CDR2 YSLEER. The CDR3 contains 13 residues. The CDR3 bases are TGCGCCAGCAGCCAAGATGGGCCGGCAAAGCTGTTTTTT. The encoded protein is CASSQDGPAKLFF.

The chain recombines TRBV6-6 with TRBJ2-7, with 9 nucleotides matching TRBD1. V shed 8 bases, J shed 3 bases, and the junction held 8 bases outside the gene matches. The germline V gene encodes CDR1 MNHNY and CDR2 SVGAGI (reference sequence). This CDR3 is built from 14 residues. This CDR3 is CASGTRDRVYEQYF. As DNA, the CDR3 is TGTGCCAGCGGAACCCGGGACAGGGTCTACGAGCAGTACTTC.

The J gene is TRBJ1-4, the V gene TRBV27; D unresolved. Germline V gene lookup returns CDR1 MNHEY and CDR2 SMNVEV (reference sequence). The V and J ends lost 5 bases and 8 bases respectively, with 15 bases between them. The CDR3 totals 14 residues. For the CDR3, the DNA is TGTGCCAGCAGTACTTCAACGGGTTTCGAAAAACTGTTTTTT. It encodes CASSTSTGFEKLFF.

The chain has TRBV4-2 and TRBJ1-2; weak D call: TRBD1 (5 bases). There are 17 residues in the CDR3. Germline CDR1 LGHNA, CDR2 YNFKEQ. V dropped 0 bases and J dropped 7 bases, with 21 bases sitting between them. The CDR3: CASSQENVRGGPGGYTF. CDR3 coding DNA: TGTGCCAGCAGCCAAGAAAACGTCCGGGGGGGTCCTGGTGGCTACACCTTC.

The V and J genes are TRBV10-1 and TRBJ2-3, with TRBD1 matching 8 bases. The germline gives CDR1 WNHNN, CDR2 SYGVQD (reference sequence). Trimming cost V 6 bases and J 5 bases; bases outside gene matches: 7. This CDR3 comprises 14 residues. The CDR3 coding sequence is TGCGCCAGCAGAAGGGACAGGAGGGAAGATACGCAGTATTTT. Its translation: CASRRDRREDTQYF.

The V call is TRBV6-6, the J call TRBJ1-4; a weak D match, TRBD1 (6 bases). The CDR3 covers 12 residues. Germline-derived CDR1 and CDR2 are MNHNY and SVGAGI (reference sequence). V lost 6 bases and J 8 bases, leaving 10 bases between the germline ends. The CDR3 loop is CASRQGSEKLFF. CDR3 nucleotide sequence: TGTGCCAGCAGACAGGGTTCGGAAAAACTGTTTTTT.

The J gene is TRBJ1-1, the V gene TRBV27; TRBD1 aligns across 11 bases. Germline-derived CDR1 and CDR2 are MNHEY and SMNVEV (reference sequence). The CDR3 is 13 amino acids. Trimming at V came to 5 bases and at J to 12 bases, leaving 8 bases not matched to a gene. The CDR3 loop reads CASSLRDRGKTFF. Written as DNA, the CDR3 is TGTGCCAGCAGTCTTCGGGACAGGGGGAAGACTTTCTTT.

The chain uses TRBV7-9 and TRBJ1-6, with D possibly matching TRBD1 (5 bases). This CDR3 region has 15 residues. Germline CDR1 is SEHNR and CDR2 is FQNEAQ (reference sequence). The V gene lost 7 bases and the J gene lost 8 bases, with 18 bases spanning the gap. The CDR3 nucleotides read TGTGCCAGCACGGCGGGAGGACAAGGGCATTCACCCCTCCACTTT. Protein product: CASTAGGQGHSPLHF.

The gene calls are TRBV7-9 and TRBJ2-3; D is undetermined. Germline CDR1 SEHNR, CDR2 FQNEAQ (reference sequence). The CDR3 is 15 amino acids. V was pared by 2 bases and J by 2 bases, with 11 bases between. Here the CDR3 reads CASSLNGVITDTQYF. The CDR3 DNA follows: TGTGCCAGCAGCTTAAACGGAGTCATCACAGATACGCAGTATTTT.

The rearrangement links TRBV15 to TRBJ2-6; 9 nucleotides align to TRBD1. Germline loops: CDR1 LNHNV, CDR2 YYDKDF (reference sequence). The CDR3 is 17 residues long. V lost 1 base to trimming and J lost 1 base; unmatched junction nucleotides: 2. CDR3 DNA: TGTGCCACCAGCAGAGGGGACAGGGCGTCTGGGGCCAACGTCCTGACTTTC. Amino acids: CATSRGDRASGANVLTF.

The chain has TRBV11-2 and TRBJ1-5; D is unresolved. Germline V gene sequence: CDR1 SGHAT, CDR2 FQNNGV. The V gene lost 2 bases and the J gene lost 3 bases, with 8 bases spanning the gap. This CDR3 spans 14 amino acids. As DNA, the CDR3 is TGTGCCAGCAGCTTATTAGTGTCCAATCAGCCCCAGCATTTT. Protein product: CASSLLVSNQPQHF.

This clone was detected once. The genes are TRBV18 and TRBJ1-1; the match to TRBD1 covers 9 bases. Germline lookup yields CDR1 KGHSH and CDR2 LQKENI. The junction had 6 bases not matched to a gene; V was cut back by 0 bases and J by 4 bases. The CDR3 spans 16 residues. CDR3 coding DNA: TGTGCCAGCTCACCACCGTACGGACAGGGGCTCACTGAAGCTTTCTTT. It encodes CASSPPYGQGLTEAFF.

This clone was picked up a small number of times. This sample includes further DNA sequences coding for the same CDR3. The V and J genes are TRBV5-6 and TRBJ2-7; 9 bases fit TRBD1. The junction had 6 bases not matched to a gene; V was cut back by 5 bases and J by 3 bases. Germline assignment: CDR1 SGHDT and CDR2 YYEEEE. The CDR3 totals 14 residues. The CDR3 is CASSSGTGIYEQYF. The CDR3, as DNA: TGTGCCAGCAGTTCCGGGACAGGGATCTACGAGCAGTACTTC.

The CDR3 here is CASSLGRGEKLFF. For the CDR3, the DNA is TGTGCCAGCAGCCTTGGGAGGGGAGAAAAACTGTTTTTT. The genes are TRBV7-9 and TRBJ1-4, with TRBD1 as a possible D gene (5 bases). The CDR3 runs to 13 residues. Germline V CDR1 and CDR2: SEHNR, FQNEAQ (reference sequence). V dropped 5 bases and J dropped 8 bases, with 12 bases sitting between them.

The chain carries TRBV3-1 (or the pseudogene TRBV3-2) and TRBJ1-6, with D unclear. CDR3 length equals 16 residues. Trimming stripped 3 bases from V and 4 bases from J, with 13 bases between. Germline assignment: CDR1 LGHDT and CDR2 YNNKEL (reference sequence). CDR3 amino acids: CASSQLRVGYNSPLHF. DNA for the CDR3: TGTGCCAGCAGCCAGTTGCGGGTGGGTTATAATTCACCCCTCCACTTT.

The chain uses TRBV7-2 and TRBJ1-2, with 9 positions matching TRBD1. V shed 0 bases, J shed 2 bases, and the junction held 1 base outside the gene matches. The CDR3 loop spans 15 amino acids. The germline V gene encodes CDR1 SGHTA and CDR2 FQGNSA. As DNA, the CDR3 is TGTGCCAGCAGCTTAGCCGGGACAGGGAACTATGGCTACACCTTC. It translates to CASSLAGTGNYGYTF. Drawing the rest from reference TRBV7-2 and TRBJ1-2, the complete variable domain is GAGVSQSPSNKVTEKGKDVELRCDPISGHTALYWYRQSLGQGLEFLIYFQGNSAPDKSGLPSDRFSAERTGGSVSTLTIQRTQQEDSAVYLCASSLAGTGNYGYTFGSGTRLTVV.

The chain recombines TRBV10-1 with TRBJ2-3, with 7 bases fitting TRBD2. From germline, CDR1 is WNHNN and CDR2 SYGVQD (reference sequence). This CDR3 has 16 residues. Trimming took 3 bases from V and 1 from J; bases not matched to a gene: 7. The CDR3 reads CASSDYRGGGTDTQYF. The DNA of the CDR3 is TGCGCCAGCAGTGACTATCGCGGGGGTGGCACAGATACGCAGTATTTT.

The chain is built from TRBV5-1 and TRBJ2-1, with 10 bases aligning to TRBD2. The germline V gene encodes CDR1 SGHRS and CDR2 YFSETQ. The CDR3 is 16 amino acids. The ends lost 2 bases at V and 10 bases at J; junction bases unmatched: 12. CDR3 sequence reads: CASSFGGLAGVREQFF. The CDR3 DNA sequence: TGCGCCAGCAGCTTCGGTGGGCTAGCGGGGGTCAGGGAGCAGTTCTTC.

The V call is TRBV5-1, the J call TRBJ1-4; D not resolved. The CDR3 has 15 residues. Between the trimmed V and J ends, which lost 4 bases and 0 bases, there was a span of 10 bases. The germline V gene has CDR1 SGHRS and CDR2 YFSETQ. Here the CDR3 reads CASSPTVATNEKLFF. CDR3 sequence (DNA): TGCGCCAGCAGCCCCACAGTCGCAACTAATGAAAAACTGTTTTTT.

The CDR3 reads CASSAQTGVRSGYTF. CDR3 nucleotide sequence: TGTGCCAGCAGCGCTCAAACAGGGGTCAGGAGTGGCTACACCTTC. V usage is TRBV27 and J usage is TRBJ1-2; 7 nucleotides agree with TRBD1. The CDR3 consists of 15 residues. V was clipped by 6 bases and J by 7 bases; unmatched bases: 14. In germline, CDR1 is MNHEY, CDR2 SMNVEV (reference sequence).

The gene calls are TRBV10-3 and TRBJ2-3; TRBD1 aligns across 9 bases. CDR1 ENHRY and CDR2 SYGVKD come from the germline V gene. The CDR3 has 15 residues. V gave up 6 bases and J gave up 2 bases; unmatched junction bases: 6. CDR3: CAIRGWTGATDTQYF. In DNA form, the CDR3 reads TGTGCCATCAGAGGGTGGACAGGGGCCACAGATACGCAGTATTTT.

As DNA, the CDR3 is TGTGCCAGTACCCCGGACTCCTCCTTGGGGAATGAGCAGTTCTTC. It translates to CASTPDSSLGNEQFF. The chain has TRBV19 and TRBJ2-1; possible D gene TRBD2, 5 bases. The V end lost 7 bases, the J end lost 7 bases, and 20 bases lay between the germline ends. The CDR3 runs to 15 residues. Germline V gene lookup returns CDR1 LNHDA and CDR2 SQIVND (reference sequence).

The chain is built from TRBV4-1 and TRBJ2-1; D is unclear. The ends were cut back, 0 bases at V and 6 bases at J, with 9 bases in the middle. The CDR3 covers 14 residues. CDR1 and CDR2 from the germline V gene are MGHRA and YSYEKL. In DNA form, the CDR3 reads TGCGCCAGCAGCCAAGATCCTCTATTCAATGAGCAGTTCTTC. Encoded protein: CASSQDPLFNEQFF.

This clone has a single count. This chain uses TRBV7-3 with TRBJ2-1; possible D gene TRBD1, 5 bases. This CDR3 has 15 residues. In germline, CDR1 is SGHTA, CDR2 FQGTGA. V was cut by 3 bases and J by 0 bases, with 9 bases left in between. CDR3 sequence reads: CASSLGRASYNEQFF. The CDR3 DNA follows: TGTGCCAGCAGCTTGGGGCGTGCCTCCTACAATGAGCAGTTCTTC.

The V and J genes are TRBV28 and TRBJ1-2, with no clear D. The CDR3 length is 16 residues. Germline CDR1 reads MDHEN; CDR2 reads SYDVKM. The V gene lost 7 bases and the J gene lost 0 bases, with 18 bases spanning the gap. This chain's CDR3 is CASKISDGGANYGYTF. CDR3 DNA: TGTGCCAGCAAGATTTCCGACGGCGGGGCTAACTATGGCTACACCTTC.

The chain joins TRBV18 to TRBJ2-3; a possible D gene is TRBD1 (5 bases). The CDR3 consists of 16 residues. Deletions cut 2 bases from V and 4 bases from J, with 16 bases between. Germline CDR1 KGHSH, CDR2 LQKENI. This CDR3 reads CASSPGAAHSSDTQYF. The CDR3 DNA reads TGTGCCAGCTCACCAGGGGCGGCCCACAGTTCAGATACGCAGTATTTT.

In this sample, this clone turned up once. The chain couples TRBV9 to TRBJ2-3; 8 bases align to TRBD2. Losses at the gene ends were 0 bases for V and 8 bases for J; bases not matched to a gene: 11. This CDR3 spans 16 amino acids. Germline V gene data show CDR1 as SGDLS and CDR2 as YYNGEE. CDR3 sequence: CASSVEERGPLGTQYF. As DNA, the CDR3 is TGTGCCAGCAGCGTAGAGGAGCGGGGGCCGTTGGGTACGCAGTATTTT.

The V and J genes are TRBV5-1 and TRBJ2-5, with a tentative D call TRBD1 (5 bases). CDR1 is SGHRS, CDR2 YFSETQ, per germline. Trimming took off 5 bases at V and 5 bases at J, with 13 bases between the two ends. This CDR3 spans 13 amino acids. CDR3 bases: TGCGCCAGCAGTTTCGACCCAGGGGAGACCCAGTACTTC. Encoded protein: CASSFDPGETQYF.

The rearrangement uses TRBV6-2 or TRBV6-3 and TRBJ1-2; D is unresolved. Germline CDR1 is MNHEY and CDR2 is SVGEGT. This CDR3 has 11 amino acids. Trimming left V 2 bases short and J 6 bases short, with 4 bases between. CDR3 nucleotide sequence: TGTGCCAGCAGTTACCCCAATGGCTACACCTTC. This codes for CASSYPNGYTF.

The genes are TRBV27 and TRBJ1-2; D perhaps matches TRBD1 (5 bases). Per the germline V gene, CDR1 is MNHEY and CDR2 is SMNVEV (reference sequence). Trimming removed 8 bases from V and 2 bases from J, with 12 bases in between. The CDR3 runs 13 residues. The CDR3 is CASRQSLNYGYTF. The DNA for the CDR3 is TGTGCCAGCCGACAGAGTTTAAACTATGGCTACACCTTC.